What follows are 23 T cell receptor beta chains derived from one specimen sequenced in a study of cytomegalovirus exposure and HLA in healthy donors. Vbeta (60) and Jbeta (13) primers were used in the PCR. Clones were sequenced by immunoSEQ multiplex PCR, and TCRdb holds only the in-frame ones, with some missing. The sample carries some 100,000 clones, more than 65% recorded once. Material for sequencing was PBMCs. The receptor set was obtained from a woman under 30 in good health and CMV-seronegative.

J is TRBJ2-2 and V is TRBV13; TRBD2 might be the D (6 bases). Trimming removed 5 bases from V and 5 bases from J, with 12 bases in between. There are 14 residues in the CDR3. CDR1 is PRHDT, CDR2 FYEKMQ, per germline (reference sequence). In DNA form, the CDR3 reads TGTGCCAGCAGCGAATGGACTACAACCGGGGAGCTGTTTTTT. Its protein product is CASSEWTTTGELFF. Together with reference TRBV13 and TRBJ2-2, the CDR3 gives the full variable domain: AAGVIQSPRHLIKEKRETATLKCYPIPRHDTVYWYQQGPGQDPQFLISFYEKMQSDKGSIPDRFSAQQFSDYHSELNMSSLELGDSALYFCASSEWTTTGELFFGEGSRLTVL.

The chain has TRBV5-4 and TRBJ2-2; 10 bases map to TRBD1. The CDR3 has 15 residues. CDR1 is SGHNT and CDR2 is YYREEE in the germline V gene (reference sequence). V gave up 5 bases and J gave up 3 bases; unmatched junction bases: 4. In DNA, the CDR3 is TGTGCCAGCAGTCTGGACAGGGGGGACACCGGGGAGCTGTTTTTT. Residues: CASSLDRGDTGELFF.

There are a few counts of this clone. The genes are TRBV4-1 and TRBJ2-1, with 7 nucleotides matching TRBD2. Germline loops: CDR1 MGHRA, CDR2 YSYEKL. This CDR3 comprises 16 residues. The J segment lost 3 bases and the V segment lost 5 bases, leaving 10 bases of the junction unmatched. In nucleotides, the CDR3 is TGCGCCAGCAGCATCTACAGCGGGACCCTCTACAATGAGCAGTTCTTC. Residues: CASSIYSGTLYNEQFF.

The chain employs TRBV4-3 and TRBJ2-3, with TRBD2 matching over 10 bases. The CDR3 is 16 residues long. Germline values: CDR1 LGHNA, CDR2 YSLEER. V trimming: 0 bases; J trimming: 3 bases; junction bases outside the gene matches: 3. CDR3: CASSQDRAGGTDTQYF. The DNA of the CDR3 is TGCGCCAGCAGCCAAGATCGAGCGGGAGGGACAGATACGCAGTATTTT.

The chain uses TRBV28 and TRBJ2-5; TRBD1 might be the D (6 bases). The closer fit of TRBJ2-7 to the DNA end suggests the J call may be wrong. Germline V gene data show CDR1 as MDHEN and CDR2 as SYDVKM. The CDR3 spans 10 residues. As DNA, the CDR3 is TGTGCCAGAGGGGGCTACGAGCAGTACTTC. The encoded protein is CARGGYEQYF.

This clone was picked up a small number of times. The CDR3 coding sequence is TGTGCCAGCAGCCCATGGACTAGCAACAATGAGCAGTTCTTC. It specifies CASSPWTSNNEQFF. The chain couples TRBV7-2 to TRBJ2-1, with 8 bases aligning to TRBD2. This CDR3 has 14 residues. CDR1 is SGHTA and CDR2 is FQGNSA in the germline V gene. Losses at the gene ends were 5 bases for V and 5 bases for J; bases not matched to a gene: 5. The full variable domain, with the rest looked up from reference TRBV7-2 and TRBJ2-1, is GAGVSQSPSNKVTEKGKDVELRCDPISGHTALYWYRQSLGQGLEFLIYFQGNSAPDKSGLPSDRFSAERTGGSVSTLTIQRTQQEDSAVYLCASSPWTSNNEQFFGPGTRLTVL.

The rearrangement joins TRBV7-9 to TRBJ2-2; 7 nucleotides match TRBD2. V shed 5 bases, J shed 4 bases, and the junction held 10 bases outside the gene matches. This CDR3 spans 16 amino acids. The germline V gene encodes CDR1 SEHNR and CDR2 FQNEAQ (reference sequence). CDR3 in DNA: TGTGCCAGCAGCAAGACCGGACTAGTGGGCACCGGGGAGCTGTTTTTT. Translating gives CASSKTGLVGTGELFF.

The CDR3 is CASSTRQVREQFF. The DNA for the CDR3 is TGTGCCAGCAGCACTAGACAGGTTCGGGAGCAGTTCTTC. This chain joins TRBV6-6 and TRBJ2-1; D is possibly TRBD1 (6 bases). This CDR3 comprises 13 residues. V lost 6 bases, J lost 10 bases, and 16 bases lay in between. The germline V gene encodes CDR1 MNHNY and CDR2 SVGAGI (reference sequence).

This clone was observed a single time. The chain employs TRBV29-1 and TRBJ2-2; 11 bases align to TRBD1. Germline CDR1 is SQVTM and CDR2 is ANQGSEA. Trimming removed 7 bases from V and 8 bases from J; junction bases left unmatched: 12. The CDR3 runs to 15 residues. CDR3 coding DNA: TGCAGCGGACGAGGGGGGGACAGGGGGACTGGGGAGCTGTTTTTT. It is translated as CSGRGGDRGTGELFF.

The chain carries TRBV19 and TRBJ2-2, with a weak D call TRBD2 (5 bases). The germline CDR1 and CDR2 sequences are LNHDA and SQIVND (reference sequence). The CDR3 has 17 residues. The V end was cut by 8 bases, the J end by 5 bases, with 24 bases between. CDR3 bases: TGTGCCAGTCTTCCCCGTCTCTGGAGCGGAGGTACCGGGGAGCTGTTTTTT. It yields the protein CASLPRLWSGGTGELFF.

The genes are TRBV5-4 and TRBJ1-6, with 9 bases identical to TRBD1. The CDR3 loop spans 16 amino acids. The J segment lost 7 bases and the V segment lost 4 bases, leaving 9 bases of the junction unmatched. Germline lookup yields CDR1 SGHNT and CDR2 YYREEE (reference sequence). Here the CDR3 reads CASSAGTGTQNSPLHF. The DNA for the CDR3 is TGTGCCAGCAGCGCCGGGACAGGGACACAGAATTCACCCCTCCACTTT.

This clone was observed once. The chain links TRBV2 to TRBJ1-1; 8 nucleotides line up with TRBD1. The CDR3 runs 13 residues. Germline V gene data show CDR1 as SNHLY and CDR2 as FYNNEI. V dropped 7 bases and J dropped 7; count of bases not matched to a gene: 8. Here the CDR3 reads CASTHRGFGEAFF. CDR3 DNA: TGTGCCAGCACCCACAGGGGGTTCGGTGAAGCTTTCTTT. The full variable domain, its missing parts supplied by reference TRBV2 and TRBJ1-1, is EPEVTQTPSHQVTQMGQEVILRCVPISNHLYFYWYRQILGQKVEFLVSFYNNEISEKSEIFDDQFSVERPDGSNFTLKIRSTKLEDSAMYFCASTHRGFGEAFFGQGTRLTVV.

The chain recombines TRBV5-5 with TRBJ1-1, with D possibly TRBD1 on 5 matching bases. This CDR3 has 13 amino acids. Germline CDR1 SGHKS, CDR2 YYEKEE (reference sequence). Deletions cut 4 bases from V and 1 base from J, with 8 bases between. In DNA form, the CDR3 reads TGTGCCAGCAGCAATACAGGGAACACTGAAGCTTTCTTT. Protein sequence: CASSNTGNTEAFF.

With regard to this clone: Other DNA sequences in this sample translate to the same CDR3. J is TRBJ2-2 and V is TRBV5-1, with D perhaps TRBD2 (6 bases). The CDR3 is made up of 16 amino acids. Germline assignment: CDR1 SGHRS and CDR2 YFSETQ. With 3 bases removed from V and 0 bases from J, the gap between germline ends came to 12 bases. CDR3 sequence (DNA): TGCGCCAGCAGCTCTCTAGCGCTAACGAACACCGGGGAGCTGTTTTTT. Translating it yields CASSSLALTNTGELFF.

The chain employs TRBV7-3 and TRBJ2-3, with D possibly TRBD2 on 5 matching bases. This CDR3 contains 15 residues. Germline V gene sequence: CDR1 SGHTA, CDR2 FQGTGA. V was cut by 2 bases and J by 0 bases, with 9 bases left in between. The CDR3 DNA sequence: TGTGCCAGCAGCTTAGCTGGCGGGAGCACAGATACGCAGTATTTT. This codes for CASSLAGGSTDTQYF.

This chain connects TRBV28 to TRBJ1-1, with TRBD1 matching over 10 bases. The trim removed 6 bases at V and 1 base at J, leaving 11 bases unmatched. The germline V gene has CDR1 MDHEN and CDR2 SYDVKM. The CDR3 extends over 17 amino acids. CDR3 DNA sequence: TGTGCCAGCAGCCCTCCCGCCGGGACAGGGGAGAACACTGAAGCTTTCTTT. Encoded protein: CASSPPAGTGENTEAFF.

This clone appeared a single time. The rearrangement links TRBV29-1 to TRBJ2-3, with a weak D call TRBD2 (5 bases). The CDR3 runs 13 residues. Per the germline V gene, CDR1 is SQVTM and CDR2 is ANQGSEA. V gave up 6 bases and J gave up 5 bases, with 15 bases separating them. The CDR3 DNA reads as TGCAGCGTGGAGGTGACGGTAGGAGATACGCAGTATTTT. Its protein is CSVEVTVGDTQYF.

This chain links TRBV7-9 with TRBJ2-7; TRBD2 might be the D (5 bases). CDR1 and CDR2 (germline): SEHNR, FQNEAQ (reference sequence). The CDR3 extends over 14 amino acids. V lost 7 bases to trimming and J lost 5 bases, with 18 bases between them. CDR3 residues: CASKLTAASDEQYF. DNA of the CDR3: TGTGCCAGCAAGCTCACAGCGGCGAGCGACGAGCAGTACTTC. The full variable domain, in which reference TRBV7-9 and TRBJ2-7 provide the parts outside the CDR3, is DTGVSQNPRHKITKRGQNVTFRCDPISEHNRLYWYRQTLGQGPEFLTYFQNEAQLEKSRLLSDRFSAERPKGSFSTLEIQRTEQGDSAMYLCASKLTAASDEQYFGPGTRLTVT.

The chain couples TRBV5-4 to TRBJ2-1; 9 positions agree with TRBD2. The V segment lost 0 bases and the J segment 7 bases; nucleotides outside the gene matches: 8. The CDR3 has 16 residues. Germline values: CDR1 SGHNT, CDR2 YYREEE (reference sequence). This CDR3 reads CASSLGWRGGLNEQFF. The CDR3 DNA is TGTGCCAGCAGCTTGGGGTGGCGGGGGGGCCTAAATGAGCAGTTCTTC. The variable domain in full, with the rest retrieved from reference TRBV5-4 and TRBJ2-1, is ETGVTQSPTHLIKTRGQQVTLRCSSQSGHNTVSWYQQALGQGPQFIFQYYREEENGRGNFPPRFSGLQFPNYSSELNVNALELDDSALYLCASSLGWRGGLNEQFFGPGTRLTVL.

This chain links TRBV7-8 with TRBJ2-2; the match to TRBD2 covers 10 bases. CDR3 length: 15 residues. In germline, CDR1 is SGHVS, CDR2 FQNEAQ. V shed 5 bases, J shed 2 bases, and the junction held 2 bases outside the gene matches. CDR3 nucleotide sequence: TGTGCCAGCAGCACTAGCGGGGCCAACACCGGGGAGCTGTTTTTT. Amino acids: CASSTSGANTGELFF.

The gene calls are TRBV7-9 and TRBJ1-1; 7 bases match TRBD1. Germline trimming cut 2 bases from V and 5 bases from J; bases unmatched to any gene: 2. This CDR3 is built from 13 residues. Germline V CDR1 and CDR2: SEHNR, FQNEAQ (reference sequence). In nucleotides, the CDR3 is TGTGCCAGCAGCTTAAACAGGGGTACTGAAGCTTTCTTT. Encoded protein: CASSLNRGTEAFF.

The rearrangement uses TRBV28 and TRBJ2-5; D call uncertain. With the DNA end fitting TRBJ2-7 better, the J assignment may be wrong. Germline values: CDR1 MDHEN, CDR2 SYDVKM. The CDR3 loop spans 12 amino acids. CDR3 DNA: TGTGCCAGCACGCGAAGCACCTACGAGCAGTACTTC. Translating it yields CASTRSTYEQYF.

For the CDR3, the DNA is TGTGCCAGCAGTATAGCCCCCCAGAAGCGTCCCTACGAGCAGTACTTC. Translated: CASSIAPQKRPYEQYF. V and J are TRBV28 and TRBJ2-5; no reliable D call. Near its end, the DNA agrees better with TRBJ2-7, so the J call may be wrong. The CDR3 covers 16 residues. Germline V gene sequence: CDR1 MDHEN, CDR2 SYDVKM.